A single sample is the source of the 11 T cell receptor beta chains below, sequenced in a study of post-analysis software for immune sequencing data. These receptors' antigens are unknown. Unique molecular identifiers were carried by the TCR beta cDNA libraries. TCRdb independently ran MiXCR on the PCR reads; one entry per CDR3 protein. This table has around 400,000 distinct CDR3 sequences, 30% to 45% appearing once. Findings and limits, study-wide: When patients were compared with controls, 5 or 6 TRBV segments were more frequent, TRBV5-6, TRBV5-1 and TRBV20-1 among them.

Sequences were obtained from blood. The receptors were sampled from a girl aged 2 to 9 with multiple sclerosis.

This clonotype was seen more than once but under ten times. The rearrangement links TRBV4-2 to TRBJ2-6; no reliable D call. Germline V gene sequence: CDR1 LGHNA, CDR2 YNFKEQ. Trimming left V 1 base short and J 0 bases short, with 7 bases between. The CDR3 spans 16 residues. CDR3 bases: TGTGCCAGCAGCCAAGGGTTAGACTCTGGGGCCAACGTCCTGACTTTC. It codes for CASSQGLDSGANVLTF.

The chain employs TRBV7-2 and TRBJ1-1, with 7 bases fitting TRBD1. The CDR3 runs to 18 residues. Germline CDR1 and CDR2: SGHTA and FQGNSA. V was clipped by 3 bases and J by 4 bases; unmatched bases: 17. Here the CDR3 DNA reads TGTGCCAGCAGCTTTCGCATTATTGGGACAGTTCCATCCACTGAAGCTTTCTTT. Protein: CASSFRIIGTVPSTEAFF.

This clonotype was recorded a few times. This chain joins TRBV10-3 and TRBJ1-1; D might be TRBD1 (5 bases). This CDR3 region has 17 residues. From germline, CDR1 is ENHRY and CDR2 SYGVKD. V lost 2 bases and J lost 0, with 16 bases in between. DNA for the CDR3: TGTGCCATCAGTGAGGGAGGGGCAGGGAGACTGAACACTGAAGCTTTCTTT. As protein: CAISEGGAGRLNTEAFF.

This chain uses TRBV28 with TRBJ2-1; D uncertain. The V end lost 7 bases, the J end lost 6 bases, and 7 bases lay between the germline ends. The CDR3 loop spans 11 amino acids. Per germline, CDR1 MDHEN and CDR2 SYDVKM. In DNA, the CDR3 is TGTGCCAGCACGTCCCGCAATGAGCAGTTCTTC. Amino acid sequence: CASTSRNEQFF.

This clonotype occurred once. The junction departs from germline at one end; a sequencing error may be responsible. The chain joins TRBV13 to TRBJ2-7; 11 bases line up with TRBD2. Germline loops: CDR1 PRHDT, CDR2 FYEKMQ (reference sequence). This CDR3 has 15 amino acids. The CDR3 DNA sequence: TGTGCCTGCAGCTTGGCGGGTAGCGGGGGGGTTGAGCAGTACTTC. It translates to CACSLAGSGGVEQYF.

The chain is built from TRBV7-9 and TRBJ2-1, with 8 positions matching TRBD1. V trimming: 3 bases; J trimming: 1 base; junction bases outside the gene matches: 8. CDR1 SEHNR and CDR2 FQNEAQ come from the germline V gene (reference sequence). This CDR3 has 17 residues. DNA for the CDR3: TGTGCCAGCAGCTTTACCCCTCAGGGGGCGTCCTACAATGAGCAGTTCTTC. It is translated as CASSFTPQGASYNEQFF. Drawing the rest from reference TRBV7-9 and TRBJ2-1, the complete variable domain is DTGVSQNPRHKITKRGQNVTFRCDPISEHNRLYWYRQTLGQGPEFLTYFQNEAQLEKSRLLSDRFSAERPKGSFSTLEIQRTEQGDSAMYLCASSFTPQGASYNEQFFGPGTRLTVL.

This clonotype was observed a few times. The chain couples TRBV5-1 to TRBJ1-2, with 7 positions matching TRBD1. Per germline, CDR1 SGHRS and CDR2 YFSETQ. V shed 3 bases and J 2 bases; nucleotides not matched to a gene: 4. This CDR3 is 14 amino acids long. The CDR3 loop is CASSWEQGNYGYTF. The CDR3 nucleotides read TGCGCCAGCAGCTGGGAACAGGGGAACTATGGCTACACCTTC.

V is TRBV28 and J is TRBJ2-3; D uncertain. V lost 3 bases and J 2 bases, leaving 9 bases between the germline ends. From germline, CDR1 is MDHEN and CDR2 SYDVKM. The CDR3 is 14 residues long. The CDR3 DNA sequence: TGTGCCAGCAGTTTTGCGAAATTCACAGATACGCAGTATTTT. Protein: CASSFAKFTDTQYF. The whole variable domain, filled in from reference TRBV28 and TRBJ2-3, reads DVKVTQSSRYLVKRTGEKVFLECVQDMDHENMFWYRQDPGLGLRLIYFSYDVKMKEKGDIPEGYSVSREKKERFSLILESASTNQTSMYLCASSFAKFTDTQYFGPGTRLTVL.

The chain employs TRBV9 and TRBJ2-7; a possible D gene is TRBD1 (5 bases). This CDR3 has 15 residues. Trimming removed 1 base from V and 2 bases from J, with 13 bases in between. Per germline, CDR1 SGDLS and CDR2 YYNGEE. The CDR3 loop reads CASSVRGRETYEQYF. Here the CDR3 DNA reads TGTGCCAGCAGCGTAAGGGGCAGGGAAACCTACGAGCAGTACTTC. Together with reference TRBV9 and TRBJ2-7, the CDR3 gives the full variable domain: DSGVTQTPKHLITATGQRVTLRCSPRSGDLSVYWYQQSLDQGLQFLIQYYNGEERAKGNILERFSAQQFPDLHSELNLSSLELGDSALYFCASSVRGRETYEQYFGPGTRLTVT.

The chain carries TRBV19 and TRBJ2-3; 10 bases line up with TRBD1. CDR1 LNHDA and CDR2 SQIVND come from the germline V gene (reference sequence). V lost 7 bases and J lost 0; bases outside the gene matches: 7. The CDR3 consists of 16 residues. The CDR3 loop is CASTDRGSTSTDTQYF. The CDR3 DNA is TGTGCCAGTACGGACAGGGGGTCAACCAGCACAGATACGCAGTATTTT.

The genes are TRBV25-1 and TRBJ1-2; D might be TRBD1 (6 bases). This CDR3 contains 16 residues. Trimming shortened V by 1 base and J by 6 bases, and 18 bases separated the two germline ends. Looked up from germline, CDR1 is MGHDK and CDR2 is SYGVNS. CDR3 amino acids: CASSEWASGEWDGYTF. CDR3 in DNA: TGTGCCAGCAGTGAATGGGCATCAGGGGAGTGGGATGGCTACACCTTC.